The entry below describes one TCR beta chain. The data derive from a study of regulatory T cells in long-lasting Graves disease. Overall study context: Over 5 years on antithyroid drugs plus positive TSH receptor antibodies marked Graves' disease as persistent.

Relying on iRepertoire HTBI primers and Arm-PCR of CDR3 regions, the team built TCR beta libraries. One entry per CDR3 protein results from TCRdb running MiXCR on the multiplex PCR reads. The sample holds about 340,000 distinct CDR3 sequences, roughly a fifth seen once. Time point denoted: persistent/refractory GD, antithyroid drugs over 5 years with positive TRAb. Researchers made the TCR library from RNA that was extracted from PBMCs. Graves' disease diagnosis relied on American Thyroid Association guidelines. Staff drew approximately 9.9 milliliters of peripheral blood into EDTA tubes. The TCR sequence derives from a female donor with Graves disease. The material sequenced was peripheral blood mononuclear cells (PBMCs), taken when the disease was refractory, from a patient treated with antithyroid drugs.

The CDR3 sequence: CASRPRRAWNEKLFF. In nucleotides, the CDR3 is TGTGCCAGCAGACCCCGGAGGGCTTGGAATGAAAAACTGTTTTTT. The genes are TRBV6-1 and TRBJ1-4; D gene ambiguous. V was clipped by 6 bases and J by 5 bases, with 16 bases between them. The CDR3 is 15 residues long. CDR1 and CDR2 from the germline V gene are MNHNS and SASEGT.